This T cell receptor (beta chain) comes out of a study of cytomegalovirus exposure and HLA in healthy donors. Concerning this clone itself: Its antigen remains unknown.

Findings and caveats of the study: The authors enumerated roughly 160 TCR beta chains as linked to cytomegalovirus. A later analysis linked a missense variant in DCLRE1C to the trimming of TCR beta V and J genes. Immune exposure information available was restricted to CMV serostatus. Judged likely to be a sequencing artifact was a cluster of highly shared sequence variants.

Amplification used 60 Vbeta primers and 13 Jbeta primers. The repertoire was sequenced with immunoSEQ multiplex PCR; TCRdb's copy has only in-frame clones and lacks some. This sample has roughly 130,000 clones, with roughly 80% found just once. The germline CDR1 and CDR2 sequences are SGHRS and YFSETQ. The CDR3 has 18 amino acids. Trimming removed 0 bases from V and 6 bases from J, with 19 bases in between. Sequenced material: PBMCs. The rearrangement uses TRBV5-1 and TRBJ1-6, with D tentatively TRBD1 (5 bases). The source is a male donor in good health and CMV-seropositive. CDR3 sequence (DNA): TGCGCCAGCAGCTTGGGTGGCTCCACGGGGGTATCTAATTCACCCCTCCACTTT. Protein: CASSLGGSTGVSNSPLHF. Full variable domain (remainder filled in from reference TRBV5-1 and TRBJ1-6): KAGVTQTPRYLIKTRGQQVTLSCSPISGHRSVSWYQQTPGQGLQFLFEYFSETQRNKGNFPGRFSGRQFSNSRSEMNVSTLELGDSALYLCASSLGGSTGVSNSPLHFGNGTRLTVT.